Shown below are 14 T cell receptor beta chains from a single sample sequenced in a study of blood T cell repertoires in COVID-19. Method: immunoSEQ multiplex PCR; TCRdb's copy keeps in-frame clones and lacks some. This table has fewer than 350,000 clones, about 90% appearing once. The sequenced material came from peripheral blood. The origin of the receptors is a woman aged 30 to 39 with COVID-19, enrolled during active disease.

This clone has a single count. The V and J genes are TRBV2 and TRBJ1-6, with TRBD1 identical over 7 bases. CDR1 and CDR2 (germline): SNHLY, FYNNEI. The junction had 13 bases not matched to a gene; V was cut back by 1 base and J by 7 bases. CDR3 size: 18 residues. The CDR3 nucleotides are TGTGCCAGCAGTGAAGGACAGGGTTGGTCCCCCACAAATTCACCCCTCCACTTT. Protein sequence: CASSEGQGWSPTNSPLHF.

The V gene is TRBV12-3 or TRBV12-4, the J gene TRBJ1-2, with D possibly TRBD1 on 5 matching bases. The V gene lost 5 bases and the J gene lost 3 bases, with 10 bases spanning the gap. The CDR3 loop spans 13 amino acids. This chain's CDR3 is CASSPGLHYGYTF. CDR3 DNA sequence: TGTGCCAGCAGTCCGGGACTGCACTATGGCTACACCTTC.

The V and J genes are TRBV28 and TRBJ2-7; 8 bases are a match to TRBD1. CDR1 and CDR2 from the germline V gene are MDHEN and SYDVKM. The CDR3 totals 14 residues. After removal of 3 bases from V and 5 bases from J, the junction contained 6 bases not matched to a gene. The CDR3, as DNA: TGTGCCAGCAGTTTCAGGGGGCTGCGAAACGAGCAGTACTTC. It codes for CASSFRGLRNEQYF.

The chain joins TRBV13 to TRBJ2-3; D is unclear. Between the trimmed V and J ends, which lost 1 base and 5 bases, there was a span of 7 bases. CDR1 and CDR2 from the germline V gene are PRHDT and FYEKMQ (reference sequence). CDR3 length equals 13 residues. The CDR3 spells CASSLASGDTQYF. Written as DNA, the CDR3 is TGTGCCAGCAGCTTAGCGTCGGGAGATACGCAGTATTTT. Using reference TRBV13 and TRBJ2-3 for the parts outside the CDR3, the full variable domain is AAGVIQSPRHLIKEKRETATLKCYPIPRHDTVYWYQQGPGQDPQFLISFYEKMQSDKGSIPDRFSAQQFSDYHSELNMSSLELGDSALYFCASSLASGDTQYFGPGTRLTVL.

The rearrangement joins TRBV21-1 to TRBJ1-5; the table's D call, TRBD1, was not checked against the DNA. TRBV21-1 is a pseudogene locus. This CDR3 spans 19 amino acids. As DNA, the CDR3 is TGTGCCAGCAGCAAAGCAGGGTGGACAGGCCCTCCGGGAAATCAGCCCCAGCATTTT. Its protein product is CASSKAGWTGPPGNQPQHF.

The gene calls are TRBV2 and TRBJ2-3; 11 nucleotides match TRBD2. V was pared by 8 bases and J by 6 bases, with 25 bases of the junction left unmatched. CDR1 and CDR2 from the germline V gene are SNHLY and FYNNEI. The CDR3 contains 20 residues. The CDR3 DNA sequence: TGTGCCAGCGCCAGACTAGCGGGGTGGGTCGACGGTTCAATCCGGGATACGCAGTATTTT. Its translation is CASARLAGWVDGSIRDTQYF.

The J gene is TRBJ2-1, the V gene TRBV9, with D perhaps matching TRBD1 (5 bases). V shed 3 bases and J shed 0 bases, with 13 bases lying between them. Germline assignment: CDR1 SGDLS and CDR2 YYNGEE. CDR3 length: 16 amino acids. The CDR3 protein is CASSGGHRLSYNEQFF. In DNA form, the CDR3 reads TGTGCCAGCAGCGGAGGACACCGCCTCTCCTACAATGAGCAGTTCTTC.

This clone occurred a few times. The rearrangement joins TRBV6-5 to TRBJ2-7; D is perhaps TRBD1 (6 bases). The V end was cut by 6 bases, the J end by 2 bases, with 17 bases between. Germline-derived CDR1 and CDR2 are MNHEY and SVGAGI. This CDR3 has 15 amino acids. The CDR3 protein is CASSDRFLQPYEQYF. The CDR3 nucleotides read TGTGCCAGCAGCGACAGGTTCCTCCAACCCTACGAGCAGTACTTC.

This rearrangement joins TRBV13 to TRBJ2-3; 9 nucleotides match TRBD2. The CDR3 loop spans 16 amino acids. Germline V CDR1 and CDR2: PRHDT, FYEKMQ (reference sequence). The trim removed 5 bases at V and 4 bases at J, leaving 10 bases unmatched. This chain's CDR3 is CASSPPLGLAADTQYF. The CDR3 nucleotides are TGTGCCAGCAGCCCCCCCCTGGGACTAGCTGCAGATACGCAGTATTTT.

The chain couples TRBV4-1 to TRBJ1-5, with D possibly being TRBD1 (5 bases). The germline V gene has CDR1 MGHRA and CDR2 YSYEKL. The V and J ends lost 4 bases and 4 bases respectively, with 11 bases between them. The CDR3 consists of 14 residues. The chain's CDR3 is CASSRRGGNQPQHF. The CDR3 region has the DNA TGCGCCAGCAGCCGAAGGGGAGGGAATCAGCCCCAGCATTTT.

The chain has TRBV4-1 and TRBJ1-2; 10 bases align to TRBD1. The germline V gene encodes CDR1 MGHRA and CDR2 YSYEKL. CDR3 size: 14 residues. Trimming removed 4 bases from V and 7 bases from J; junction bases left unmatched: 6. CDR3: CASSPVGTGVGYTF. CDR3 bases: TGCGCCAGCAGCCCCGTCGGGACAGGGGTTGGCTACACCTTC.

The genes are TRBV7-9 and TRBJ1-6, with D uncertain. Germline lookup yields CDR1 SEHNR and CDR2 FQNEAQ (reference sequence). With 4 bases removed from V and 8 bases from J, the gap between germline ends came to 9 bases. This CDR3 contains 13 residues. Here the CDR3 DNA reads TGTGCCAGCAGCTATGGAGCCTATTCACCCCTCCACTTT. Translating it yields CASSYGAYSPLHF.

The chain recombines TRBV4-2 with TRBJ2-3, with TRBD2 identical over 14 bases. The CDR3 runs to 16 residues. V trimming: 4 bases; J trimming: 4 bases; junction bases outside the gene matches: 4. Germline assignment: CDR1 LGHNA and CDR2 YNFKEQ. This chain's CDR3 is CASSRSTSGGADTQYF. DNA of the CDR3: TGTGCCAGCAGCCGTTCGACTAGCGGGGGGGCAGATACGCAGTATTTT.

The chain employs TRBV18 and TRBJ1-6; no reliable D call. From germline, CDR1 is KGHSH and CDR2 LQKENI. CDR3 size: 14 residues. Trimming took 3 bases from V and 8 from J, leaving 11 bases between them. The CDR3 protein is CASSPYGIDSPLHF. Here the CDR3 DNA reads TGTGCCAGCTCACCGTACGGGATAGATTCACCCCTCCACTTT.